These 8 T cell receptor beta chains came from one sample sequenced in a study of persistence of HIV-infected CD4 T cells. The immunoSEQ assay was version 4, run in survey mode. TCRdb's table, derived via immunoSEQ multiplex PCR, lists solely in-frame clones and lacks some. The sample records 44,000 or so clones, approximately 93% being singletons. Antigens of these TCRs are unknown. This nonspecific control used anti-CD3/anti-CD28 bead stimulation of CD4+ T cells. Responding CD4+ T cells were sorted by upregulation of both CD40 ligand and CD69. The sample consisted of CD4+ T cells sorted from PBMCs after approximately 18-hour stimulation, taken from a patient who received antiretroviral therapy. All receptors come from an adult man with HIV who was CMV-seropositive.

The rearrangement uses TRBV5-1 and TRBJ1-1; 7 nucleotides align to TRBD1. V dropped 4 bases and J dropped 1; count of bases not matched to a gene: 4. The CDR3 consists of 14 residues. Per germline, CDR1 SGHRS and CDR2 YFSETQ. The CDR3, as DNA: TGCGCCAGCAGCACGGACAGGCCGAACACTGAAGCTTTCTTT. Protein: CASSTDRPNTEAFF.

The rearrangement links TRBV28 to TRBJ1-5; 7 nucleotides line up with TRBD1. The length of the CDR3 is 15 residues. V lost 5 bases and J lost 5; bases outside the gene matches: 9. In germline, CDR1 is MDHEN, CDR2 SYDVKM. CDR3 loop: CASSPTGAPDQPQHF. The CDR3 coding sequence is TGTGCCAGCAGTCCCACAGGGGCCCCCGATCAGCCCCAGCATTTT.

This sequence joins TRBV6-6 and TRBJ2-7; D is tentatively TRBD1 or TRBD2 (5 bases each). CDR3 length equals 15 residues. V gave up 2 bases and J gave up 4 bases, with 15 bases separating them. Germline V gene data show CDR1 as MNHNY and CDR2 as SVGAGI (reference sequence). The CDR3: CASSYASGSGYEQYF. As DNA, the CDR3 is TGTGCCAGCAGTTACGCTTCAGGGAGTGGGTACGAGCAGTACTTC.

The J gene is TRBJ2-7, the V gene TRBV10-3; D not certain. The V gene's germline CDR1 is ENHRY and CDR2 SYGVKD. The CDR3 has 16 residues. V lost 2 bases to trimming and J lost 4 bases, with 18 bases between them. The CDR3 loop is CAISERHSGAFYEQYF. As DNA, the CDR3 is TGTGCCATCAGTGAGAGGCACTCAGGCGCCTTTTACGAGCAGTACTTC.

This rearrangement joins TRBV7-8 to TRBJ2-3, with 11 bases that match TRBD2. The CDR3 runs to 18 residues. The V segment lost 1 base and the J segment 0 bases; nucleotides outside the gene matches: 6. CDR1 SGHVS and CDR2 FQNEAQ come from the germline V gene. The CDR3 DNA sequence: TGTGCCAGCAGCTTAGTAACTAGCGGGGGCCTAAGCACAGATACGCAGTATTTT. As protein: CASSLVTSGGLSTDTQYF.

The chain is built from TRBV18 and TRBJ2-7; 7 bases are shared with TRBD1. Trimming at V came to 2 bases and at J to 4 bases, leaving 8 bases not matched to a gene. Germline CDR1 KGHSH, CDR2 LQKENI. The CDR3 covers 15 residues. CDR3 bases: TGTGCCAGCTCACCAGAAGGGGGCATGCGGTACGAGCAGTACTTC. The encoded protein is CASSPEGGMRYEQYF.

J is TRBJ2-1 and V is TRBV10-3; 10 nucleotides align to TRBD2. Germline loops: CDR1 ENHRY, CDR2 SYGVKD. The V segment lost 0 bases and the J segment 10 bases; nucleotides outside the gene matches: 6. The CDR3 has 15 residues. CDR3: CAISESGLAGAEQFF. CDR3 coding DNA: TGTGCCATCAGTGAGTCCGGGCTAGCGGGGGCGGAGCAGTTCTTC.

This chain links TRBV19 with TRBJ2-1; 10 bases map to TRBD1. CDR1 is LNHDA and CDR2 is SQIVND in the germline V gene (reference sequence). The CDR3 loop spans 13 amino acids. V lost 5 bases to trimming and J lost 7 bases; unmatched junction nucleotides: 2. The CDR3 here is CASSRTGGNEQFF. The CDR3 DNA is TGTGCCAGTAGTCGGACAGGGGGAAATGAGCAGTTCTTC.